This T cell receptor (beta chain) came from a study of somatic mutations in cytotoxic T cells in rheumatoid arthritis. About the study: Patients gave 30 ml EDTA peripheral blood immediately after diagnosis, prior to starting treatment. General study results and limits: Among rheumatoid arthritis patients and age-matched healthy controls, CD8+ T-cell clonality was not significantly different. For rheumatoid arthritis patients, the slight TRBV07 underrepresentation lacked multiple-comparison adjustment.

The ends were cut back, 3 bases at V and 4 bases at J, with 6 bases in the middle. Germline V CDR1 and CDR2: SQVTM, ANQGSEA. This CDR3 region has 11 residues. This clone was seen a few times. Its target is not known. Clones were sequenced by immunoSEQ multiplex PCR, and TCRdb holds only the in-frame ones, with some missing. The sample consists of roughly 10,000 clones, 85% of them appearing once. The TCR originated in an adult with rheumatoid arthritis. The sample was CD8+ T cells sorted from blood. The chain has TRBV29-1 and TRBJ1-1; D is ambiguous. CDR3 sequence: CSVEGPTEAFF. The CDR3 coding sequence is TGCAGCGTTGAGGGCCCCACTGAAGCTTTCTTT. Complete variable domain (other parts from reference TRBV29-1 and TRBJ1-1): SAVISQKPSRDICQRGTSLTIQCQVDSQVTMMFWYRQQPGQSLTLIATANQGSEATYESGFVIDKFPISRPNLTFSTLTVSNMSPEDSSIYLCSVEGPTEAFFGQGTRLTVV.